These 24 T cell receptor beta chains share one sample of origin, sequenced in a study of OX40 agonist ivuxolimab in advanced cancers. Measured with immunoSEQ multiplex PCR; TCRdb has only the in-frame clones, and not every one. The table records 20,000 or so clones, around 82% of them present only once. The starting material was CD4+ or CD8+ T cells sorted from blood, obtained in a trial of the OX40 agonist ivuxolimab. Every receptor here comes from an adult with an advanced solid tumor such as melanoma, head and neck, liver or kidney cancer.

This clone was seen a single time. The V and J genes are TRBV7-8 and TRBJ2-5; D is possibly TRBD1 (5 bases). CDR3 length equals 16 residues. The germline V and J ends were trimmed by 1 base and 4 bases, with 16 bases remaining between them. Germline V CDR1 and CDR2: SGHVS, FQNEAQ. CDR3 loop: CASSLEGQGYRETQYF. In DNA, the CDR3 is TGTGCCAGCAGCTTAGAGGGTCAGGGATATCGAGAGACCCAGTACTTC.

The chain carries TRBV28 and TRBJ1-2; D call uncertain. V lost 2 bases, J lost 2 bases, and 9 bases lay in between. The CDR3 spans 14 residues. Germline V CDR1 and CDR2: MDHEN, SYDVKM. CDR3 coding DNA: TGTGCCAGCAGTTTAAGCCCCCGAAACTATGGCTACACCTTC. It translates to CASSLSPRNYGYTF.

The genes are TRBV2 and TRBJ2-1; unclear D gene. There are 11 residues in the CDR3. Trimming cost V 8 bases and J 8 bases, with 10 bases left between them. Looked up from germline, CDR1 is SNHLY and CDR2 is FYNNEI. DNA for the CDR3: TGTGCCAGCCCAGGTGGGCATGAGCAGTTCTTC. Encoded protein: CASPGGHEQFF.

The chain recombines TRBV2 with TRBJ1-4; D is uncertain. Trimming pared 4 bases from V and 7 bases from J, leaving 13 bases between. The CDR3 covers 14 residues. CDR1 is SNHLY and CDR2 is FYNNEI in the germline V gene. The DNA of the CDR3 is TGTGCCAGCAGTGGATTGGGTTTATCTGAAAAACTGTTTTTT. It is translated as CASSGLGLSEKLFF. The full variable domain, in which reference TRBV2 and TRBJ1-4 provide the parts outside the CDR3, is EPEVTQTPSHQVTQMGQEVILRCVPISNHLYFYWYRQILGQKVEFLVSFYNNEISEKSEIFDDQFSVERPDGSNFTLKIRSTKLEDSAMYFCASSGLGLSEKLFFGSGTQLSVL.

The count of this clone is one. The V and J genes are TRBV7-9 and TRBJ1-2, with unresolved D. The germline CDR1 and CDR2 sequences are SEHNR and FQNEAQ (reference sequence). The V end lost 3 bases, the J end lost 0 bases, and 11 bases lay between the germline ends. This CDR3 has 15 residues. CDR3 protein: CASSLGRGANYGYTF. As DNA, the CDR3 is TGTGCCAGCAGCTTGGGAAGAGGAGCTAACTATGGCTACACCTTC.

V gene TRBV4-1 combines with J gene TRBJ2-2, with D hard to call. V gave up 1 base and J gave up 3 bases, with 9 bases separating them. The CDR3 has 15 amino acids. CDR1 MGHRA and CDR2 YSYEKL come from the germline V gene. CDR3 nucleotide sequence: TGCGCCAGCAGCCAAGTTTGGGGTGACACCGGGGAGCTGTTTTTT. Translated: CASSQVWGDTGELFF.

The chain links TRBV5-1 to TRBJ2-7; 14 bases align to TRBD2. The CDR3 contains 18 residues. The germline CDR1 and CDR2 sequences are SGHRS and YFSETQ. V shed 7 bases, J shed 5 bases, and the junction held 17 bases outside the gene matches. The CDR3 coding sequence is TGCGCCAGCCGACCGGGACTAGCGGGGGCTGGGAAAACCCACGAGCAGTACTTC. This encodes CASRPGLAGAGKTHEQYF.

This rearrangement joins TRBV11-2 to TRBJ2-1, with D unclear. Germline V gives CDR1 SGHAT, CDR2 FQNNGV. The CDR3 is made up of 12 amino acids. Trimming removed 4 bases at V and 5 bases at J, with 6 bases between. The CDR3 here is CASSYLNNEQFF. DNA of the CDR3: TGTGCCAGCAGCTACTTAAACAATGAGCAGTTCTTC.

The chain links TRBV2 to TRBJ1-1; D is perhaps TRBD1 (5 bases). Germline V gives CDR1 SNHLY, CDR2 FYNNEI. CDR3 length: 11 amino acids. Trimming removed 11 bases from V and 6 bases from J, with 13 bases in between. CDR3 region: CASGQGPEAFF. As DNA, the CDR3 is TGTGCCTCCGGGCAGGGCCCTGAAGCTTTCTTT.

This rearrangement joins TRBV9 to TRBJ2-7; 8 nucleotides agree with TRBD2. The CDR3 is 15 residues long. Germline CDR1 is SGDLS and CDR2 is YYNGEE. With 0 bases clipped from V and 3 bases from J, the junction kept 5 bases outside the gene matches. The CDR3 loop is CASSVGNSGDYEQYF. The CDR3 bases are TGTGCCAGCAGCGTAGGGAATAGCGGGGACTACGAGCAGTACTTC. Drawing the rest from reference TRBV9 and TRBJ2-7, the complete variable domain is DSGVTQTPKHLITATGQRVTLRCSPRSGDLSVYWYQQSLDQGLQFLIQYYNGEERAKGNILERFSAQQFPDLHSELNLSSLELGDSALYFCASSVGNSGDYEQYFGPGTRLTVT.

Comment on this clone: One junction end disagrees with the germline gene, perhaps due to a read error. The genes are TRBV2 and TRBJ1-2; D possibly corresponds to TRBD1 (5 bases). The germline CDR1 and CDR2 sequences are SNHLY and FYNNEI. This CDR3 comprises 15 residues. CDR3 nucleotide sequence: TGTGCCGGCAGTCCGGCGGCAGGGCCTAACTATGGCTACACCTTC. This gives the protein CAGSPAAGPNYGYTF.

The V call is TRBV19, the J call TRBJ1-4; D is ambiguous. The germline V gene has CDR1 LNHDA and CDR2 SQIVND (reference sequence). V shed 5 bases and J shed 7 bases, with 17 bases lying between them. The CDR3 covers 15 residues. The CDR3 loop is CASSPLAEDGEKLFF. The DNA of the CDR3 is TGTGCCAGTAGTCCCCTCGCGGAGGATGGTGAAAAACTGTTTTTT.

The gene calls are TRBV9 and TRBJ2-7; 10 positions agree with TRBD2. This CDR3 spans 15 amino acids. Germline values: CDR1 SGDLS, CDR2 YYNGEE. With 4 bases clipped from V and 3 bases from J, the junction kept 7 bases outside the gene matches. CDR3 nucleotide sequence: TGTGCCAGCAGCCCTAGCGGGGGAAATGGCTACGAGCAGTACTTC. Amino acid sequence: CASSPSGGNGYEQYF.

This clone is a singleton in its sample. V is TRBV29-1 and J is TRBJ2-7; 7 bases match TRBD1. This CDR3 is 15 amino acids long. CDR1 SQVTM and CDR2 ANQGSEA come from the germline V gene. After removal of 6 bases from V and 3 bases from J, the junction contained 14 bases not matched to a gene. CDR3 region: CSVHYAGTDLYEQYF. Written as DNA, the CDR3 is TGCAGCGTGCACTACGCCGGGACAGATCTCTACGAGCAGTACTTC.

The chain has TRBV7-9 and TRBJ2-7, with no clear D. The CDR3 is 14 residues long. CDR1 is SEHNR, CDR2 FQNEAQ, per germline (reference sequence). Between the trimmed V and J ends, which lost 0 bases and 3 bases, there was a span of 9 bases. CDR3 region: CASSLAGYLYEQYF. The CDR3 nucleotides read TGTGCCAGCAGCTTAGCCGGTTACCTCTACGAGCAGTACTTC.

CDR3 in DNA: TGTGCCAGCGGGGTTAACTATGGCTACACCTTC. Its translation: CASGVNYGYTF. The J gene is TRBJ1-2, the V gene TRBV2, with D uncertain. This CDR3 has 11 amino acids. CDR1 and CDR2 (germline): SNHLY, FYNNEI. Trimming stripped 8 bases from V and 1 base from J, with 5 bases between. The variable domain in full, with the rest retrieved from reference TRBV2 and TRBJ1-2, is EPEVTQTPSHQVTQMGQEVILRCVPISNHLYFYWYRQILGQKVEFLVSFYNNEISEKSEIFDDQFSVERPDGSNFTLKIRSTKLEDSAMYFCASGVNYGYTFGSGTRLTVV.

The chain uses TRBV14 and TRBJ2-5; D remains unclear. The CDR3 has 12 amino acids. CDR1 SGHDN and CDR2 FVKESK come from the germline V gene. The germline V and J ends were trimmed by 1 base and 5 bases, with 5 bases remaining between them. This chain's CDR3 is CASSQGAETQYF. The CDR3 DNA follows: TGTGCCAGCAGCCAAGGAGCGGAGACCCAGTACTTC.

This clone is a singleton in its sample. This chain links TRBV7-3 with TRBJ2-1; D unresolved. CDR1 is SGHTA and CDR2 is FQGTGA in the germline V gene. This CDR3 is built from 14 residues. Trimming stripped 6 bases from V and 9 bases from J, with 18 bases between. CDR3 in DNA: TGTGCCAGCAGGCCTAACCTGATAGACACTGAGCAGTTCTTC. It translates to CASRPNLIDTEQFF. The full variable domain, with the rest looked up from reference TRBV7-3 and TRBJ2-1, is GAGVSQTPSNKVTEKGKYVELRCDPISGHTALYWYRQSLGQGPEFLIYFQGTGAADDSGLPNDRFFAVRPEGSVSTLKIQRTERGDSAVYLCASRPNLIDTEQFFGPGTRLTVL.

J is TRBJ1-1 and V is TRBV6-1, with D uncertain. V gave up 3 bases and J gave up 6 bases, with 5 bases separating them. This CDR3 contains 11 residues. Germline V lookup: CDR1 MNHNS, CDR2 SASEGT. The CDR3 DNA is TGTGCCAGCAGTGATTTTCCTGAAGCTTTCTTT. Its translation is CASSDFPEAFF.

The chain uses TRBV10-2 and TRBJ1-2, with D possibly TRBD1 on 6 matching bases. The CDR3 has 15 residues. Trimming removed 5 bases at V and 7 bases at J, with 20 bases between. In germline, CDR1 is WSHSY, CDR2 SAAADI. The CDR3 DNA reads TGCGCCAGCAGTCCGTACCACAGGGCCGAGGGTGGCTACACCTTC. It yields the protein CASSPYHRAEGGYTF.

The genes are TRBV19 and TRBJ2-6; D gene unclear. The CDR3 has 14 residues. V gave up 8 bases and J gave up 0 bases, with 8 bases separating them. Germline CDR1 reads LNHDA; CDR2 reads SQIVND (reference sequence). The CDR3 DNA is TGTGCCAGTTGCTACGGCTCTGGGGCCAACGTCCTGACTTTC. Translated, it gives CASCYGSGANVLTF.

V is TRBV5-6 and J is TRBJ2-5; 10 bases align to TRBD1. V shed 4 bases and J 5 bases; nucleotides not matched to a gene: 5. The germline CDR1 and CDR2 sequences are SGHDT and YYEEEE. The CDR3 covers 14 residues. The CDR3 reads CASSPDRGRETQYF. In nucleotides, the CDR3 is TGTGCCAGCAGCCCGGACAGGGGGAGGGAGACCCAGTACTTC.

This clone has only one observation. The V call is TRBV7-9, the J call TRBJ1-1; tentative D call: TRBD1 (5 bases). CDR3 length: 12 residues. The V and J ends lost 11 bases and 4 bases respectively, with 14 bases between them. The germline gives CDR1 SEHNR, CDR2 FQNEAQ (reference sequence). DNA for the CDR3: TGTGCCGGGGCCCCGGTGGGCACTGAAGCTTTCTTT. Translation gives CAGAPVGTEAFF.

The CDR3 loop is CASSLVNGGALSSTDTQYF. CDR3 DNA: TGTGCCAGCAGCTTAGTTAACGGGGGGGCCCTCTCTAGCACAGATACGCAGTATTTT. The chain has TRBV7-2 and TRBJ2-3; the match to TRBD2 covers 8 bases. Germline CDR1 reads SGHTA; CDR2 reads FQGNSA. This CDR3 spans 19 amino acids. Unmatched junction bases numbered 12, after V lost 1 base and J lost 0 bases.